One sample yielded the 3 T cell receptor beta chains listed below, sequenced in a study of shared clonotypes between healthy human individuals (dated by TCRdb to 2020 to 2021). Library creation used the immunoSEQ multiplex PCR assay. As stored in TCRdb, this immuneACCESS dataset retains in-frame rearrangements with V and J assigned. A fraction of the clones does not appear; measured against another copy, unresolved V genes explain less than half of the discrepancy, and the remainder lacks a known reason. The sample table records approximately 97,000 clones; about two thirds of these occur just once. The ten largest clones take up roughly 40% of the sample. Sequenced: memory CD8+ T cells sorted from blood. Interpreted using the paper, the cell subset or site label stands for: CD45RO+ cells pooled with CCR7-negative TemRA cells. These receptors all stem from a man between 25 and 39 years old in good health.

V usage is TRBV2 and J usage is TRBJ1-3; 8 nucleotides line up with TRBD1. V shed 4 bases, J shed 8 bases, and the junction held 7 bases outside the gene matches. This CDR3 is 14 amino acids long. Germline assignment: CDR1 SNHLY and CDR2 FYNNEI. CDR3: CASSVGQAVDTIYF. In nucleotides, the CDR3 is TGTGCCAGCAGTGTGGGACAGGCTGTGGACACCATATATTTT.

The chain recombines TRBV7-2 with TRBJ2-3, with 9 bases aligning to TRBD2. Germline trimming cut 5 bases from V and 1 base from J; bases unmatched to any gene: 16. This CDR3 region has 19 residues. Germline V CDR1 and CDR2: SGHTA, FQGNSA. The CDR3 here is CASSTHLGGRDRGTDTQYF. The CDR3 DNA reads as TGTGCCAGCAGCACGCACCTTGGCGGGAGGGACCGGGGCACAGATACGCAGTATTTT.

The gene calls are TRBV5-5 and TRBJ1-2; D unclear. The germline V gene has CDR1 SGHKS and CDR2 YYEKEE (reference sequence). The CDR3 extends over 15 amino acids. V was pared by 0 bases and J by 3 bases, with 12 bases between. CDR3 in amino acids: CASSLDRSGYYGYTF. The CDR3 DNA reads as TGTGCCAGCAGCTTGGATCGCTCAGGATACTATGGCTACACCTTC.